This entry features one T cell receptor beta chain sequence. The antigen it recognizes is unknown. No much larger clone is present one base from it, and per-base qualities are unavailable. The data were obtained in a study of metastatic and nonmetastatic thyroid tumors (TCRdb year 2020). Notes on the research overall: The researchers compared repertoires between peripheral blood samples and tumor or nodule tissue samples from patients with malignant or benign thyroid disease. Study-wide findings and limitations: In both blood and tumor samples, TCR beta diversity was reported to be significantly higher in malignant tumors than in benign nodules.

No patient had received any treatment before thyroid surgery. Using T-cell receptor beta sequencing, the researchers looked back retrospectively at clinical samples from patients, gathered between about 2011 and 2019. The germline V gene specifies KGHDR as CDR1 and SFDVKD as CDR2. V is pared back by 6 bases and J by 7 bases, with 14 bases lying between the germline termini. Reading from cysteine to phenylalanine, the CDR3 counts 13 amino acids. Solely the CDR3 DNA is kept, with 39 bases framed from the first base. Library construction relied on PCR. The sequencing machine was an Illumina HiSeq 4000. High-throughput sequencing was used to profile the TCR beta-chain CDR3 region of each patient. Processing in the source paper ran as follows. The researchers built a classifier to tell apart papillary thyroid cancer patients with distant metastasis, based on CDR3 differences among clinicopathological groups. The Shannon index was used to assess repertoire diversity, and the Morisita-Horn index was used to assess tumor-blood repertoire similarity. TCRdb trimmed the raw reads at Q25, called clones with MiXCR and kept productive beta chains. For this entry, the V and J calls and clone size follow TCRdb and not the study's own pipeline. The sample table lists 35,000 to 50,000 clones, approximately 19% of them with a count of one. Roughly 18% of the sample goes to the ten largest clones.

The specimen sequenced was blood. The V and J genes are TRBV24-1 and TRBJ1-2; TRBD1 is a weak D gene call, 5 bases matching. This sequence originates from a female donor with papillary thyroid cancer or a benign thyroid nodule (not recorded which). Some clones in this sample may be carry-over from other donors' samples. The DNA sequence is as follows: TGTGCCACCAGTCGTGGACGGGGACGTGGCTACACCTTC. Its translation is CATSRGRGRGYTF.